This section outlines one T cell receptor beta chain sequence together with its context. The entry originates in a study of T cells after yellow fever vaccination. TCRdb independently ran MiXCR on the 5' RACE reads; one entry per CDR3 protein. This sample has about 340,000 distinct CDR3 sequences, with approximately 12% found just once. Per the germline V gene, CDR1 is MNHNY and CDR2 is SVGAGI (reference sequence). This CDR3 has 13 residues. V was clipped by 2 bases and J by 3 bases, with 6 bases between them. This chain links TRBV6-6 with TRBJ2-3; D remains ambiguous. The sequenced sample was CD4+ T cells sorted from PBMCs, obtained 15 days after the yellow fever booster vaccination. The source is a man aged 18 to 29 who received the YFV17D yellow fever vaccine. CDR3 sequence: CASSYGVTDTQYF. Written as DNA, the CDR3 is TGTGCCAGCAGTTACGGGGTGACAGATACGCAGTATTTT.